A selection of T cell receptor beta chains follows, all from one sample in a study of CD8 T cells in ankylosing spondylitis. TCRdb re-called the 5' RACE reads with MiXCR, one entry per CDR3 protein. Of 800,000 to 900,000 distinct CDR3 sequences listed, 12% are singletons. The sequencing input was blood, either unsorted or a sorted T cell fraction (not recorded which). The receptors shown here come from a male donor with ankylosing spondylitis. CDR3s include the opening cysteine and the closing phenylalanine or tryptophan.

v_gene	j_gene	CDR3aa
TRBV20-1	TRBJ2-1	CSARSIYSYNEQFF
TRBV29-1	TRBJ1-2	CSATQGIYGYTF
TRBV28	TRBJ1-1	CASSTPFGRNTEAFF
TRBV6-5	TRBJ2-7	CASSYSPQGNYEQYF
TRBV5-4	TRBJ2-3	CASSLGHPGTDTQYF
TRBV10-3	TRBJ2-7	CAIGGQGYEQYF
TRBV7-2	TRBJ2-2	CASSSTRDRGAGELFF
TRBV4-3	TRBJ2-7	CASTLAGEQYF
TRBV9	TRBJ2-1	CASSVGQGTYNEQFF
TRBV6-5	TRBJ2-3	CASSYVGLAGGIAQYF
TRBV11-2	TRBJ2-2	CASSLVTGSTGELFF
TRBV18	TRBJ1-1	CASSRTGLRTEAFF
TRBV5-5	TRBJ2-7	CASSFVLAGVYEQYF
TRBV12-3/TRBV12-4	TRBJ2-7	CASSPAVGTPTYEQYF
TRBV7-6	TRBJ1-3	CASSFMGPGNTIYF
TRBV7-2	TRBJ2-5	CASSLTAPNQETQYF
TRBV7-2	TRBJ1-1	CASSSRADTEAFF
TRBV5-1	TRBJ1-2	CASSPREGSYTF
TRBV6-2/TRBV6-3	TRBJ2-7	CASSRQLRASYEQYF
TRBV28	TRBJ2-2	CASSRAPGLAGGELFF
TRBV18	TRBJ2-1	CASSPFHRQGANSEQFF
TRBV6-5	TRBJ1-2	CASSYLGDRRSGYTF